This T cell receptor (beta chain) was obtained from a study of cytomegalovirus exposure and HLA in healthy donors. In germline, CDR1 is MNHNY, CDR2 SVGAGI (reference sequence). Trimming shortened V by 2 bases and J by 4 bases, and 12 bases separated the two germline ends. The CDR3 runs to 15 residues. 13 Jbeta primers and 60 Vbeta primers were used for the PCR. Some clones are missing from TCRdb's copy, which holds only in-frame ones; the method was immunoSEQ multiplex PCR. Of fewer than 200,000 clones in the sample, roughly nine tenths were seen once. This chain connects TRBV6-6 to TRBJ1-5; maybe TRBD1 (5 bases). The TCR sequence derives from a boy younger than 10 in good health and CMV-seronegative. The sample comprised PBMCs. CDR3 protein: CASSYRGQLNQPQHF. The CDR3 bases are TGTGCCAGCAGTTACAGGGGCCAGCTAAATCAGCCCCAGCATTTT.